This record concerns one TCR beta chain sequence. Seattle-derived patients entered the study during active infection and were followed longitudinally. The germline CDR1 and CDR2 sequences are SGHRS and YFSETQ. The CDR3 sequence is 17 residues long. V lost 6 bases and J lost 2, with 24 bases in between. Study processing details: Researchers report that nucleated cell counts were estimated from reference gene primer amplification. Sequenced by immunoSEQ multiplex PCR; TCRdb stores in-frame clones only, minus some. V and J calls and clone size are given by that table; D and trimming were obtained from the DNA. In the table there are 350,000 to 450,000 clones, 70% to 90% of which are singletons. This sample is drawn from a study of blood T cell repertoires in COVID-19. Study summary: Whether acute or convalescent, the COVID-19 samples came from the United States, Italy and Spain. PBMCs, B-cell-depleted T cells, or T cells provided the cDNA or gDNA that made up the material.

The chain carries TRBV5-1 and TRBJ2-7; D is perhaps TRBD1 (5 bases). The receptor comes from a woman aged 55-69 years with COVID-19, enrolled during active disease. The source material was peripheral blood. CDR3 DNA: TGCGCCAGCACCACAAACCCCCACAGAGCAGGGCCCTACGAGCAGTACTTC. Protein: CASTTNPHRAGPYEQYF.